Listed here are 13 T cell receptor beta chains from one sample, sequenced in a study of OX40 agonist ivuxolimab in advanced cancers. Here immunoSEQ multiplex PCR was the method, and the copy in TCRdb shows in-frame clones only, minus some. Found here are about 40,000 clones, approximately 88% of them singletons; the top ten hold approximately 23%. Sequenced material: CD4+ or CD8+ T cells sorted from blood, taken in a trial of the OX40 agonist ivuxolimab. Receptor source: an adult with an advanced solid tumor such as melanoma, head and neck, liver or kidney cancer.

The chain couples TRBV10-3 to TRBJ1-1; D may be TRBD1 (5 bases). Looked up from germline, CDR1 is ENHRY and CDR2 is SYGVKD. The CDR3 covers 16 residues. V was trimmed by 0 bases and J by 3 bases, leaving 14 bases between them. The CDR3 DNA reads TGTGCCATCAGTGAGTCGGGGGGTGGGGAGGACACTGAAGCTTTCTTT. Amino acids: CAISESGGGEDTEAFF.

CDR3: CASSLTGTSGIWDWNEQFF. The CDR3 DNA reads as TGCGCCAGCAGCTTGACAGGGACTAGCGGGATTTGGGATTGGAATGAGCAGTTCTTC. The chain combines TRBV5-1 with TRBJ2-1; 13 nucleotides match TRBD2. The junction had 14 bases not matched to a gene; V was cut back by 1 base and J by 7 bases. Germline assignment: CDR1 SGHRS and CDR2 YFSETQ. The CDR3 contains 19 residues.

As to this clone: Different DNA sequences within this sample yield the same CDR3. The chain has TRBV28 and TRBJ1-1; tentatively, D is TRBD1 (5 bases). V was trimmed by 3 bases and J by 4 bases, leaving 9 bases between them. The CDR3 extends over 13 amino acids. The V gene's germline CDR1 is MDHEN and CDR2 SYDVKM. The CDR3 here is CASSFRGGTEAFF. As DNA, the CDR3 is TGTGCCAGCAGTTTTAGGGGTGGCACTGAAGCTTTCTTT. Full variable domain (outside the CDR3, taken from reference TRBV28 and TRBJ1-1): DVKVTQSSRYLVKRTGEKVFLECVQDMDHENMFWYRQDPGLGLRLIYFSYDVKMKEKGDIPEGYSVSREKKERFSLILESASTNQTSMYLCASSFRGGTEAFFGQGTRLTVV.

The CDR3 sequence is CASRDLESHEKLFF. In nucleotides, the CDR3 is TGTGCCAGCAGGGACCTGGAATCTCATGAAAAACTGTTTTTT. This chain joins TRBV27 and TRBJ1-4; D gene uncertain. V was cut by 6 bases and J by 6 bases, with 14 bases left in between. The length of the CDR3 is 14 residues. Germline assignment: CDR1 MNHEY and CDR2 SMNVEV (reference sequence).

The chain joins TRBV7-2 to TRBJ2-6; D not certain. Germline CDR1 SGHTA, CDR2 FQGNSA. This CDR3 contains 15 residues. The V gene lost 1 base and the J gene lost 4 bases, with 8 bases spanning the gap. CDR3 bases: TGTGCCAGCAGCTTAGGGTATGGGGGGGCCAACGTCCTGACTTTC. Translating gives CASSLGYGGANVLTF. The full variable domain, its missing parts supplied by reference TRBV7-2 and TRBJ2-6, is GAGVSQSPSNKVTEKGKDVELRCDPISGHTALYWYRQSLGQGLEFLIYFQGNSAPDKSGLPSDRFSAERTGGSVSTLTIQRTQQEDSAVYLCASSLGYGGANVLTFGAGSRLTVL.

The V gene is TRBV4-1, the J gene TRBJ1-2; TRBD1 is a possible D gene (5 bases). Germline V gene lookup returns CDR1 MGHRA and CDR2 YSYEKL. The CDR3 loop spans 13 amino acids. Between the trimmed V and J ends, which lost 8 bases and 2 bases, there was a span of 12 bases. The DNA for the CDR3 is TGCGCCAGCGGGTGGGGGGGAAACTATGGCTACACCTTC. Its translation: CASGWGGNYGYTF.

V and J are TRBV7-9 and TRBJ1-2; D is unresolved. V was cut by 3 bases and J by 5 bases, with 28 bases left in between. The CDR3 has 19 residues. CDR1 SEHNR and CDR2 FQNEAQ come from the germline V gene (reference sequence). The CDR3 DNA sequence: TGTGCCAGCAGCTTTACGGACCCTGGTTTAGGCGGAAGGGTATATGGCTACACCTTC. Protein product: CASSFTDPGLGGRVYGYTF.

The rearrangement uses TRBV6-1 and TRBJ2-5; D gene unclear. The V end lost 5 bases, the J end lost 1 base, and 8 bases lay between the germline ends. The germline gives CDR1 MNHNS, CDR2 SASEGT. This CDR3 is 13 amino acids long. DNA of the CDR3: TGTGCCAGCAGTCTCACAGTCCAAGAGACCCAGTACTTC. This codes for CASSLTVQETQYF.

The chain links TRBV7-9 to TRBJ2-7; 12 nucleotides agree with TRBD2. Germline CDR1 reads SEHNR; CDR2 reads FQNEAQ (reference sequence). The CDR3 is made up of 14 amino acids. The J segment lost 3 bases and the V segment lost 5 bases, leaving 2 bases of the junction unmatched. DNA for the CDR3: TGTGCCAGCAGCACGACTAGCGGGAGCTACGAGCAGTACTTC. This gives the protein CASSTTSGSYEQYF.

The V gene is TRBV6-4, the J gene TRBJ2-1; the D gene could be TRBD1 or TRBD2 (7 bases each). CDR3 length: 14 residues. Per the germline V gene, CDR1 is MRHNA and CDR2 is SNTAGT. Trimming cost V 0 bases and J 8 bases, with 11 bases left between them. The DNA of the CDR3 is TGTGCCAGCAGTGACTCGGGAGGGGGCGATGAGCAGTTCTTC. This translates into CASSDSGGGDEQFF.

This clone was detected a few times. V gene TRBV5-5 combines with J gene TRBJ1-1; unclear D gene. The V end lost 4 bases, the J end lost 0 bases, and 7 bases lay between the germline ends. This CDR3 region has 13 residues. Per germline, CDR1 SGHKS and CDR2 YYEKEE (reference sequence). Written as DNA, the CDR3 is TGTGCCAGCAGCCCGGTCATGAACACTGAAGCTTTCTTT. Translated: CASSPVMNTEAFF.

The V gene is TRBV9, the J gene TRBJ2-7; TRBD2 aligns across 14 bases. J gave up 4 bases and V 2 bases, and 2 bases lay outside the gene matches. This CDR3 region has 15 residues. The germline CDR1 and CDR2 sequences are SGDLS and YYNGEE. CDR3 in amino acids: CASSVGTSGSYEQYF. As DNA, the CDR3 is TGTGCCAGCAGCGTCGGGACTAGCGGGAGTTACGAGCAGTACTTC.

The J gene is TRBJ2-1, the V gene TRBV9; 7 nucleotides agree with TRBD2. The CDR3 is 14 residues long. Germline loops: CDR1 SGDLS, CDR2 YYNGEE. V shed 0 bases and J 7 bases; nucleotides not matched to a gene: 4. The CDR3 sequence: CASSVEGLQNEQFF. CDR3 nucleotides: TGTGCCAGCAGCGTAGAGGGACTACAAAATGAGCAGTTCTTC.